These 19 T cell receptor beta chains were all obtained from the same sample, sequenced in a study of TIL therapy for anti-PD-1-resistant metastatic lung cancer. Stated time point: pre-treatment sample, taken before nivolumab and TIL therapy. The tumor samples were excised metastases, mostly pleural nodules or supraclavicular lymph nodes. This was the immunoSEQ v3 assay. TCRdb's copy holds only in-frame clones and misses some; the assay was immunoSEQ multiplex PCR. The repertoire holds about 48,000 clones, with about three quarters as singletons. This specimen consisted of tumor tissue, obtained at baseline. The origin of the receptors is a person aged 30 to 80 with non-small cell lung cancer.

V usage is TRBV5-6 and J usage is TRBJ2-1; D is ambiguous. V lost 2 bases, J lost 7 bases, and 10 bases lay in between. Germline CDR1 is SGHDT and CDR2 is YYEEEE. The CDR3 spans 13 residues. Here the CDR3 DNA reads TGTGCCAGCAGCTTTAGGTTTGGAAATGAGCAGTTCTTC. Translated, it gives CASSFRFGNEQFF.

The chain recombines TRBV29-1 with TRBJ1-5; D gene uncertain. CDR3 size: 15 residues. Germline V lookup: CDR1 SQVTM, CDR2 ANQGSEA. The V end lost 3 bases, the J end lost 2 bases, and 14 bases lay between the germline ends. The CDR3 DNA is TGCAGCGTTGAGATGACACCTCAGGGCAATCAGCCCCAGCATTTT. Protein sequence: CSVEMTPQGNQPQHF.

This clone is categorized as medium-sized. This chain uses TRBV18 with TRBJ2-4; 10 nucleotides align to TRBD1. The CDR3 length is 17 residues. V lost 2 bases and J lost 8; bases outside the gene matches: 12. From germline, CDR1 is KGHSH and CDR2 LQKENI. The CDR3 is CASSPFRRGQGMDIQYF. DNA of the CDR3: TGTGCCAGCTCACCATTTCGACGGGGACAGGGGATGGACATTCAGTACTTC.

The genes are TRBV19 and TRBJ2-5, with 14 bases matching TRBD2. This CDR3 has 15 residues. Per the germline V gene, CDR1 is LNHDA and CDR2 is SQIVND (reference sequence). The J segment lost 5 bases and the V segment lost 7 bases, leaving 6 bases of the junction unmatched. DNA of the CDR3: TGTGCCAGTACAAAGGGACTAGCGGGAGTTGAGACCCAGTACTTC. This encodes CASTKGLAGVETQYF.

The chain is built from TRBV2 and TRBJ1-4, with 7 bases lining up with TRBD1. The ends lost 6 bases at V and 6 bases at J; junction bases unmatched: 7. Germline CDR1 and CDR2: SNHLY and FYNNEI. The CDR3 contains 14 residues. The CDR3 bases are TGTGCCAGCAGGGGACAGTCCCACGATGAAAAACTGTTTTTT. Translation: CASRGQSHDEKLFF.

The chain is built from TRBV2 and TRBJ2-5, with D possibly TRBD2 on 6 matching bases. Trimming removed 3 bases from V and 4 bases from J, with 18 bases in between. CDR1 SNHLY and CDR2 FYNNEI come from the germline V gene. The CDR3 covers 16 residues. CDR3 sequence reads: CASSDRRDSRAETQYF. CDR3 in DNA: TGTGCCAGCAGTGACCGTCGGGACTCCCGGGCAGAGACCCAGTACTTC.

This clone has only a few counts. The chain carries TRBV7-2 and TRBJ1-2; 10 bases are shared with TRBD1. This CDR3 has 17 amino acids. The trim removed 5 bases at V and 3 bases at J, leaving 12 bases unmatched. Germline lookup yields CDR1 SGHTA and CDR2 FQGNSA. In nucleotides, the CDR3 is TGTGCCAGCAGCCTGTTGGGCGGGACAGGGGTTGACTATGGCTACACCTTC. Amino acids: CASSLLGGTGVDYGYTF.

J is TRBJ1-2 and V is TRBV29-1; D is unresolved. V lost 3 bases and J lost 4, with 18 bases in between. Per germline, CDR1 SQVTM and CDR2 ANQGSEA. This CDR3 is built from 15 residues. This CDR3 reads CSVEASLRSVYGYTF. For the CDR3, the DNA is TGCAGCGTTGAGGCCAGTCTGAGATCTGTCTATGGCTACACCTTC.

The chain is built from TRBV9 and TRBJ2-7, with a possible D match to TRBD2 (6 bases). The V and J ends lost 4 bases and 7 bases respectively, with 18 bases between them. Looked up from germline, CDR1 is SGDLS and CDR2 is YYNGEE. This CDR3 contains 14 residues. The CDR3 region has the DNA TGTGCCAGCAGCCCTTGGGACTTAACACAGGAGCAGTACTTC. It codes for CASSPWDLTQEQYF.

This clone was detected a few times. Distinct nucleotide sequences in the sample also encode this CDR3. As DNA, the CDR3 is TGTGCCAGCAGTTTTGGAGACAGGGACTACGAGCAGTACTTC. Translating gives CASSFGDRDYEQYF. This chain links TRBV28 with TRBJ2-7, with 7 bases fitting TRBD1. The CDR3 runs 14 residues. The J segment lost 3 bases and the V segment lost 3 bases, leaving 5 bases of the junction unmatched. Germline assignment: CDR1 MDHEN and CDR2 SYDVKM.

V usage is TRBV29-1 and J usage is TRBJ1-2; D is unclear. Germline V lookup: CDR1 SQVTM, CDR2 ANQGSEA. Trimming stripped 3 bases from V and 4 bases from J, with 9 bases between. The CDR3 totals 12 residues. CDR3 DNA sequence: TGCAGCGTTGATGCCGGCCTCTATGGCTACACCTTC. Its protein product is CSVDAGLYGYTF. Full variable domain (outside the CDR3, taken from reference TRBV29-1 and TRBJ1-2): SAVISQKPSRDICQRGTSLTIQCQVDSQVTMMFWYRQQPGQSLTLIATANQGSEATYESGFVIDKFPISRPNLTFSTLTVSNMSPEDSSIYLCSVDAGLYGYTFGSGTRLTVV.

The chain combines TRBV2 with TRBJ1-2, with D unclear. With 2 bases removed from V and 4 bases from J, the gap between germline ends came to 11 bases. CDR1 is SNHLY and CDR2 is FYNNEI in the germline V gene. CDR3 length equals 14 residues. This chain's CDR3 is CASSEYESFYGYTF. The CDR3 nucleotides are TGTGCCAGCAGTGAATACGAGAGCTTCTATGGCTACACCTTC.

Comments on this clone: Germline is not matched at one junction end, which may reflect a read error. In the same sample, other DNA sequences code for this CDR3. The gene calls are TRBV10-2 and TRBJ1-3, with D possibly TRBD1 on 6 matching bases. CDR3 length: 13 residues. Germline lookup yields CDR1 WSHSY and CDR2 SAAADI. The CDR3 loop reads CASSQGSGNTIYF. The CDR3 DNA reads TGTGCCAGTTCACAGGGCTCTGGAAACACCATATATTTT.

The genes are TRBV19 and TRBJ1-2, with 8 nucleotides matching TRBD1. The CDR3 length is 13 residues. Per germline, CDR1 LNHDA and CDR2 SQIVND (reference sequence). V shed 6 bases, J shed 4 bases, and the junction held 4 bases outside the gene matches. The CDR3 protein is CASSLDRGYGYTF. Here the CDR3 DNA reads TGTGCCAGTAGCCTTGACAGGGGCTATGGCTACACCTTC.

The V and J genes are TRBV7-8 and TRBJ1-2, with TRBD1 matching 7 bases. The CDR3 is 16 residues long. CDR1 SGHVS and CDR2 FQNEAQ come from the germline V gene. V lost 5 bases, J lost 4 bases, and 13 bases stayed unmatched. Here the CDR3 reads CASSISNRGFSYGYTF. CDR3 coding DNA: TGTGCCAGCAGCATCTCAAACAGGGGATTTTCCTATGGCTACACCTTC.

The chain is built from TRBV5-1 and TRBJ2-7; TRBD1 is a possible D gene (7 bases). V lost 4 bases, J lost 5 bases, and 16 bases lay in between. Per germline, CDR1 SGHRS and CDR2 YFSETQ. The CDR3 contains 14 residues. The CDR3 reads CASSPGGQGHEQYF. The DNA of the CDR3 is TGCGCCAGCAGCCCAGGGGGGCAGGGCCACGAGCAGTACTTC. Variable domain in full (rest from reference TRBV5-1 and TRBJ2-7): KAGVTQTPRYLIKTRGQQVTLSCSPISGHRSVSWYQQTPGQGLQFLFEYFSETQRNKGNFPGRFSGRQFSNSRSEMNVSTLELGDSALYLCASSPGGQGHEQYFGPGTRLTVT.

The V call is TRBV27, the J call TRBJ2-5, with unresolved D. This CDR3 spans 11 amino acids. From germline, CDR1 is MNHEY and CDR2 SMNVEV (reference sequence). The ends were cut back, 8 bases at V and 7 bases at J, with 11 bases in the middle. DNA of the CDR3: TGTGCCAGCGGCAGTCTTGGGACCCAGTACTTC. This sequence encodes CASGSLGTQYF.

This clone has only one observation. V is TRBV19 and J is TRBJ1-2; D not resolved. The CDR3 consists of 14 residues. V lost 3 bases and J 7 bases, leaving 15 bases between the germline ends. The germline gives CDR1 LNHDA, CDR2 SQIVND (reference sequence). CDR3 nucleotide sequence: TGTGCCAGTAGTATTCTAGCAGGACTCCGTGGCTACACCTTC. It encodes CASSILAGLRGYTF.

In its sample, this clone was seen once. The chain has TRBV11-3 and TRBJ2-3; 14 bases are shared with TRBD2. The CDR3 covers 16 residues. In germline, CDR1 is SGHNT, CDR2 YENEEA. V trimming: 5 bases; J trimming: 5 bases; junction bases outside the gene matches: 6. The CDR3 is CASSPGTSGSGDTQYF. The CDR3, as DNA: TGTGCCAGCAGCCCGGGGACTAGCGGGAGTGGAGATACGCAGTATTTT.